This T cell receptor beta chain was retrieved from a study of molecular identifiers for immune sequencing clone quantification. This clonotype showed up many times. The CDR3 has 16 amino acids. CDR1 and CDR2 (germline): PRHDT, FYEKMQ (reference sequence). Trimming pared 5 bases from V and 1 base from J, leaving 12 bases between. TCRdb processed the PCR reads anew with MiXCR; each CDR3 protein has one entry. This sample yields approximately 680,000 distinct CDR3 sequences, of which around 25% are seen a single time; 0.78% belongs to the top ten. The material sequenced was naive CD8+ T cells from blood, with Jurkat cell RNA spiked in. Subset defined: FACS-sorted CD8+CD4-CCR7+CD45RA+ naive T cells. J is TRBJ2-6 and V is TRBV13; D is ambiguous. The clonotype originates from a human donor in good health. Some libraries in this study had Jurkat cell RNA spiked in. The CDR3 sequence is CASSPLSVSGANVLTF. CDR3 sequence (DNA): TGTGCCAGCAGCCCCCTCAGTGTATCTGGGGCCAACGTCCTGACTTTC.